These 4 T cell receptor beta chains came from one sample sequenced in a study of blood T cell repertoires in COVID-19. Data came from immunoSEQ multiplex PCR; TCRdb stores just in-frame clones and leaves some out. Of 45,000 to 60,000 clones listed, more than 65% are singletons. Sequences were obtained from peripheral blood. These receptors originate from a man older than 75 with COVID-19, enrolled during active disease.

This chain links TRBV28 with TRBJ2-2; no definite D call. The CDR3 loop spans 12 amino acids. The V gene lost 5 bases and the J gene lost 6 bases, with 7 bases spanning the gap. The germline CDR1 and CDR2 sequences are MDHEN and SYDVKM. The DNA of the CDR3 is TGTGCCAGCAGTCTAATCCCCGGGGAGCTGTTTTTT. Translated, it gives CASSLIPGELFF.

The chain recombines TRBV2 with TRBJ2-1; TRBD2 might be the D (6 bases). CDR3 size: 15 residues. Germline V gene lookup returns CDR1 SNHLY and CDR2 FYNNEI. Trimming removed 3 bases at V and 4 bases at J, with 13 bases between. CDR3 coding DNA: TGTGCCAGCAGTGATGAGCGGGTTGGTTACAATGAGCAGTTCTTC. This encodes CASSDERVGYNEQFF.

This clone was counted a single time. The CDR3 loop is CASSIRTSGGGEQFF. In DNA, the CDR3 is TGTGCCAGCAGTATCCGGACTAGCGGGGGTGGGGAGCAGTTCTTC. The chain has TRBV2 and TRBJ2-1; 13 positions agree with TRBD2. This CDR3 is built from 15 residues. Germline trimming cut 5 bases from V and 10 bases from J; bases unmatched to any gene: 8. Germline V lookup: CDR1 SNHLY, CDR2 FYNNEI.

V usage is TRBV7-6 and J usage is TRBJ1-1; no reliable D call. The CDR3 runs 13 residues. Germline CDR1 and CDR2: SGHVS and FNYEAQ. V was trimmed by 1 base and J by 3 bases, leaving 6 bases between them. The chain's CDR3 is CASSLGEDTEAFF. The CDR3 nucleotides are TGTGCCAGCAGCTTAGGGGAGGACACTGAAGCTTTCTTT.